One and the same sample provided the 10 T cell receptor beta chains below, sequenced in a study of blood T cell repertoires in COVID-19. Sequencing used immunoSEQ multiplex PCR; TCRdb keeps in-frame clones, though not all of them. The sample has 250,000 to 400,000 clones; 85% to 90% are singletons. The material sequenced was peripheral blood. The receptors stem from a woman between 25 and 40 years old with COVID-19, enrolled during active disease.

The chain uses TRBV5-5 and TRBJ2-7, with 7 bases fitting TRBD2. CDR3 length: 15 amino acids. Germline-derived CDR1 and CDR2 are SGHKS and YYEKEE (reference sequence). J was trimmed by 3 bases and V by 2 bases; bases with no gene match: 8. CDR3 bases: TGTGCCAGCAGCTTACCGGGAGGATTCAGCTACGAGCAGTACTTC. Protein product: CASSLPGGFSYEQYF.

The chain uses TRBV19 and TRBJ2-6; D possibly corresponds to TRBD1 (6 bases). The germline V gene encodes CDR1 LNHDA and CDR2 SQIVND (reference sequence). CDR3 length: 16 amino acids. Trimming took 5 bases from V and 3 from J, leaving 14 bases between them. The chain's CDR3 is CASSPAGDDGANVLTF. DNA of the CDR3: TGTGCCAGTAGTCCTGCAGGGGATGATGGGGCCAACGTCCTGACTTTC.

This clone was counted at least ten times. The rearrangement links TRBV6-5 to TRBJ1-5; possibly TRBD1 for D (5 bases). The germline V gene encodes CDR1 MNHEY and CDR2 SVGAGI. Trimming pared 6 bases from V and 6 bases from J, leaving 12 bases between. This CDR3 is built from 13 residues. CDR3 amino acids: CASRPGKGQPQHF. Written as DNA, the CDR3 is TGTGCCAGCAGGCCAGGGAAGGGTCAGCCCCAGCATTTT.

The chain uses TRBV28 and TRBJ1-5; the match to TRBD1 covers 8 bases. This CDR3 is built from 14 residues. Germline CDR1 reads MDHEN; CDR2 reads SYDVKM. V lost 4 bases and J lost 7; bases outside the gene matches: 6. CDR3 region: CASSSTGEDQPQHF. CDR3 nucleotide sequence: TGTGCCAGCAGTTCGACAGGGGAGGACCAGCCCCAGCATTTT.

CDR3 sequence (DNA): TGCAGCGTTGTGGCAGGGGCCGTCTACTACAATGAGCAGTTCTTC. Protein sequence: CSVVAGAVYYNEQFF. The chain carries TRBV29-1 and TRBJ2-1; TRBD1 is a possible D gene (6 bases). Trimming took off 4 bases at V and 3 bases at J, with 16 bases between the two ends. CDR1 is SQVTM and CDR2 is ANQGSEA in the germline V gene. This CDR3 has 15 residues.

This chain links TRBV7-9 with TRBJ2-1; 8 bases line up with TRBD2. CDR3 size: 14 residues. Germline CDR1 SEHNR, CDR2 FQNEAQ (reference sequence). Germline trimming cut 3 bases from V and 6 bases from J; bases unmatched to any gene: 4. CDR3 sequence: CASSLKTSANEQFF. DNA for the CDR3: TGTGCCAGCAGCTTGAAGACTAGCGCCAATGAGCAGTTCTTC.

This chain uses TRBV29-1 with TRBJ2-7; 8 bases map to TRBD2. The germline V gene has CDR1 SQVTM and CDR2 ANQGSEA. The CDR3 has 14 residues. V was clipped by 4 bases and J by 1 base; unmatched bases: 6. The CDR3 is CSVAGASGSYEQYF. The CDR3 nucleotides read TGCAGCGTTGCGGGGGCTAGCGGGTCCTACGAGCAGTACTTC.

V usage is TRBV30 and J usage is TRBJ2-7; no clear D. V lost 2 bases to trimming and J lost 5 bases, with 16 bases between them. This CDR3 contains 14 residues. CDR1 is GTSNPN, CDR2 SVGIG, per germline (reference sequence). CDR3 protein: CAWSRDMTDNEQYF. CDR3 in DNA: TGTGCCTGGAGTCGAGATATGACCGACAACGAGCAGTACTTC.

As to this clone: Other DNA sequences in this specimen translate into the identical CDR3. The chain links TRBV30 to TRBJ1-5; D not certain. CDR1 and CDR2 (germline): GTSNPN, SVGIG (reference sequence). The germline V and J ends were trimmed by 5 bases and 2 bases, with 10 bases remaining between them. There are 13 residues in the CDR3. The DNA of the CDR3 is TGTGCCTGGGGCCCGGGTGGCAATCAGCCCCAGCATTTT. Protein sequence: CAWGPGGNQPQHF.

The chain combines TRBV3-1 (or the pseudogene TRBV3-2) with TRBJ1-1, with D possibly being TRBD1 (5 bases). From germline, CDR1 is LGHDT and CDR2 YNNKEL (reference sequence). Trimming pared 4 bases from V and 6 bases from J, leaving 12 bases between. This CDR3 is built from 13 residues. The CDR3 sequence is CASSPLGDSEAFF. The CDR3, as DNA: TGTGCCAGCAGCCCCCTTGGGGACTCTGAAGCTTTCTTT.